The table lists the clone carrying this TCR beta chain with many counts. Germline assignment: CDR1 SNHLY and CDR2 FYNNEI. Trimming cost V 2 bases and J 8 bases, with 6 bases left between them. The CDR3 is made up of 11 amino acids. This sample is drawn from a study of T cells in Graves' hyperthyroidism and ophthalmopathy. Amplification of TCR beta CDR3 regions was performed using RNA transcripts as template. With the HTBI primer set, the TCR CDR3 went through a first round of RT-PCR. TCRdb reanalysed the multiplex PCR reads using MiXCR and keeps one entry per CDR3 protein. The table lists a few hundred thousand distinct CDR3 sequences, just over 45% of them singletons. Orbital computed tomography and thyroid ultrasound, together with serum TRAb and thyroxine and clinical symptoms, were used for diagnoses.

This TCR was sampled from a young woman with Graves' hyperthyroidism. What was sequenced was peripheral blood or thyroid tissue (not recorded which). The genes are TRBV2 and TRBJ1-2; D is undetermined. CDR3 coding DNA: TGTGCCAGCAGTGAACAAGTAGGCTACACCTTC. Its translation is CASSEQVGYTF.